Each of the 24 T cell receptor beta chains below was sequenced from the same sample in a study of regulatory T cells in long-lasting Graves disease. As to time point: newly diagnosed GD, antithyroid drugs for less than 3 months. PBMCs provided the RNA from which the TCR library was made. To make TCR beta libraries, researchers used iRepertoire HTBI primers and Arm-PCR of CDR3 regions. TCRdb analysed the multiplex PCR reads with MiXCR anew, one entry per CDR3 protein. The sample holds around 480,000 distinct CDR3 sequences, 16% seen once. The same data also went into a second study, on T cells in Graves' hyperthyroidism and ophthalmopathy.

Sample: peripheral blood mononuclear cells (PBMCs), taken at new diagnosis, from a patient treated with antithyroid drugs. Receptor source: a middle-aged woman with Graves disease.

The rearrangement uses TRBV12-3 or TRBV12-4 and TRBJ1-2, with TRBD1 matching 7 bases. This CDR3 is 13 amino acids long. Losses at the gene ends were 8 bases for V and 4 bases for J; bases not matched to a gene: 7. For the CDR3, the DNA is TGTGCCAGCGGGCCGACAGGGACCTATGGCTACACCTTC. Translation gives CASGPTGTYGYTF.

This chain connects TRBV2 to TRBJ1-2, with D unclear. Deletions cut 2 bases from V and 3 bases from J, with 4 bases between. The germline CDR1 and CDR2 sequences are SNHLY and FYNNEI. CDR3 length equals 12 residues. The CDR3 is CASSERDYGYTF. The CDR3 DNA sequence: TGTGCCAGCAGTGAACGGGACTATGGCTACACCTTC.

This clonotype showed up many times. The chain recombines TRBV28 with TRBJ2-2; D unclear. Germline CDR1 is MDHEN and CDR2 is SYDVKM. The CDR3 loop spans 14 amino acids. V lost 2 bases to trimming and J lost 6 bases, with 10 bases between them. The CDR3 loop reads CASSLAETAGELFF. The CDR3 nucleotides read TGTGCCAGCAGTTTAGCGGAAACTGCCGGGGAGCTGTTTTTT.

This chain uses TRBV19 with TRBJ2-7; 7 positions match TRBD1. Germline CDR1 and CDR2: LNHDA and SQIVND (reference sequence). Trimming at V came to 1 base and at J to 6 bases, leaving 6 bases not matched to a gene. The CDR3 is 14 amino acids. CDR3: CASSIGDRWREQYF. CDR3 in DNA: TGTGCCAGTAGTATAGGGGACAGATGGCGCGAGCAGTACTTC.

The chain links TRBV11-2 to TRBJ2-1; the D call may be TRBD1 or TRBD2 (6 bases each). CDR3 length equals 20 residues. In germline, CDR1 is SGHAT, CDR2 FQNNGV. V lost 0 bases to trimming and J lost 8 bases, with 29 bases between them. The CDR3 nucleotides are TGTGCCAGCAGCTTAGATTTGTTCTTGGGGGGCGGGGAGGCCTTCGATGAGCAGTTCTTC. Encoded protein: CASSLDLFLGGGEAFDEQFF.

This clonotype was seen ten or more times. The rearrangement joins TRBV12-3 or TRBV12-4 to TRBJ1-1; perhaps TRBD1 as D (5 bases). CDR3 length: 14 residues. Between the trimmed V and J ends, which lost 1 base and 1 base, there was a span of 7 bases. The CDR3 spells CASSLVGENTEAFF. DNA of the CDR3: TGTGCCAGCAGTTTAGTAGGGGAGAACACTGAAGCTTTCTTT.

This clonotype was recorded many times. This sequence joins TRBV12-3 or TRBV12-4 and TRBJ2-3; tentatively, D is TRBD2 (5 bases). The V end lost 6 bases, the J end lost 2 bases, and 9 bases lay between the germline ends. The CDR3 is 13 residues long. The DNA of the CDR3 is TGTGCCAGCAGCGGGGAGACCACAGATACGCAGTATTTT. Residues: CASSGETTDTQYF.

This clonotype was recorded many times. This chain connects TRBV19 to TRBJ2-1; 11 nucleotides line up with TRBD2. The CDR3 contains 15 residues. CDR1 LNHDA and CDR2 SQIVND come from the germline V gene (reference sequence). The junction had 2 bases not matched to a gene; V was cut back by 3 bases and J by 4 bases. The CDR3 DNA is TGTGCCAGTAGTATGGGACTAGCGGCTTACAATGAGCAGTTCTTC. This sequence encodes CASSMGLAAYNEQFF.

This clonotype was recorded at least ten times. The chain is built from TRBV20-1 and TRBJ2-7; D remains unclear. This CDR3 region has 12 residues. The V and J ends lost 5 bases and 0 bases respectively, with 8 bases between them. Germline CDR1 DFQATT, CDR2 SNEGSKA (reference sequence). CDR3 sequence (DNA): TGCAGTGCTCAGGACGACTCCTACGAGCAGTACTTC. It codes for CSAQDDSYEQYF.

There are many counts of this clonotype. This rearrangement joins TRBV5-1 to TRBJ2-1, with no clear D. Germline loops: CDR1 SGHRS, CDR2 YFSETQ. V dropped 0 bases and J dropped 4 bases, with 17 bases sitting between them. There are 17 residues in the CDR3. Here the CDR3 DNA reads TGCGCCAGCAGCTTGGCCAAAGCGAGATCCCTTTACAATGAGCAGTTCTTC. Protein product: CASSLAKARSLYNEQFF.

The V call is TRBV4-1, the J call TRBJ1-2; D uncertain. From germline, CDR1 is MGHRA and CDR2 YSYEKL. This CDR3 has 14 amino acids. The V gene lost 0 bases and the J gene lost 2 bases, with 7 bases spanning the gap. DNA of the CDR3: TGCGCCAGCAGCCAAGAGCAAGTGAACTATGGCTACACCTTC. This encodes CASSQEQVNYGYTF.

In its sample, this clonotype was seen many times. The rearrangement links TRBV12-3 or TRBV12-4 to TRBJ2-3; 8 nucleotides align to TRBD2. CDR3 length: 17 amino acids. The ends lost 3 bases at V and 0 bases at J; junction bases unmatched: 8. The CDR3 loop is CASSFRGGRSSTDTQYF. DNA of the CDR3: TGTGCCAGCAGTTTCCGCGGGGGGCGCTCTAGCACAGATACGCAGTATTTT.

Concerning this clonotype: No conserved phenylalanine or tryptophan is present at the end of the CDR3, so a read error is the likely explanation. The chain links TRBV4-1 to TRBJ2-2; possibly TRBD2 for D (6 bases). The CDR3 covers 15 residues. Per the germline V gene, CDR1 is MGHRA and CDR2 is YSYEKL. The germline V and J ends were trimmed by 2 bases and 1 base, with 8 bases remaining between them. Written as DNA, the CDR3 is TGCGCCAGCAGCCAATACGGGGGGAACACCGGGGAGCTGTTTCTT. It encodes CASSQYGGNTGELFL.

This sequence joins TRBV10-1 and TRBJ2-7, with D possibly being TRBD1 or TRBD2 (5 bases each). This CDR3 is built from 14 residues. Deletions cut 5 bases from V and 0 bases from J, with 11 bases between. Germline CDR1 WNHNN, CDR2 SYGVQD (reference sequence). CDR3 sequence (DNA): TGCGCCAGCAGTCGGGGCCCTTCCTCCTACGAGCAGTACTTC. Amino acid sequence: CASSRGPSSYEQYF.

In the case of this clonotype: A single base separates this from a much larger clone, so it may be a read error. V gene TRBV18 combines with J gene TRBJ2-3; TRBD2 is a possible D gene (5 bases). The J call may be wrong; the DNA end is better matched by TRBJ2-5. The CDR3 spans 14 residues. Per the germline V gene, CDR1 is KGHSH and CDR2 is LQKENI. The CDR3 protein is CVSSPPPSMETQYF. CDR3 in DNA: TGTGTCAGCTCACCACCGCCTAGCATGGAGACCCAGTACTTC.

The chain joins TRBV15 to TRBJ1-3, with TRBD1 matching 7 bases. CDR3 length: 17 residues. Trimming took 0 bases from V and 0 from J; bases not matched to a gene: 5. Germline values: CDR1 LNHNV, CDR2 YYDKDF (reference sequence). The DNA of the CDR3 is TGTGCCACCAGCAGAGATCAGGGGGGTGTCTCTGGAAACACCATATATTTT. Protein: CATSRDQGGVSGNTIYF.

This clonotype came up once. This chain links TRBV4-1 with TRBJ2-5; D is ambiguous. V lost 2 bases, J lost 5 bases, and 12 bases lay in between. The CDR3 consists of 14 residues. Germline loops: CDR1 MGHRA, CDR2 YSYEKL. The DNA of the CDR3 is TGCGCCAGCAGCCAAACGAACCTAAGGGAGACCCAGTACTTC. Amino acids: CASSQTNLRETQYF.

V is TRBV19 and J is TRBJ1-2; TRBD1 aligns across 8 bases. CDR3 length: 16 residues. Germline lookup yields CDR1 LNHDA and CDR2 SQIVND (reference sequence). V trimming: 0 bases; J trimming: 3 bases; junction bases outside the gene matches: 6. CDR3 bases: TGTGCCAGTAGTATAGATTCCAGGGGGCTTCACTATGGCTACACCTTC. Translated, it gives CASSIDSRGLHYGYTF. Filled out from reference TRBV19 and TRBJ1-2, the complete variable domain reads DGGITQSPKYLFRKEGQNVTLSCEQNLNHDAMYWYRQDPGQGLRLIYYSQIVNDFQKGDIAEGYSVSREKKESFPLTVTSAQKNPTAFYLCASSIDSRGLHYGYTFGSGTRLTVV.

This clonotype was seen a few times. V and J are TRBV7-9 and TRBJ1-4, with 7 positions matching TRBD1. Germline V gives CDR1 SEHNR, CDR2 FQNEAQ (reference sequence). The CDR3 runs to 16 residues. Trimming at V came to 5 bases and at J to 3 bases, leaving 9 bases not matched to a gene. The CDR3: CASSPDRDSSNEKLFF. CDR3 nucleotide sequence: TGTGCCAGCAGCCCCGACCGGGACAGCTCTAATGAAAAACTGTTTTTT.

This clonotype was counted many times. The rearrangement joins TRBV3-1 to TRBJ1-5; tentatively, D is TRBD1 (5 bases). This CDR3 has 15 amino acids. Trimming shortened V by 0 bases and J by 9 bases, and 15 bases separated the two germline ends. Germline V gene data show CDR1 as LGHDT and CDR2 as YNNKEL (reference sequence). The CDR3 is CASSQDLGTSRPQHF. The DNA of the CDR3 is TGTGCCAGCAGCCAAGACCTCGGGACTTCGCGGCCCCAGCATTTT.

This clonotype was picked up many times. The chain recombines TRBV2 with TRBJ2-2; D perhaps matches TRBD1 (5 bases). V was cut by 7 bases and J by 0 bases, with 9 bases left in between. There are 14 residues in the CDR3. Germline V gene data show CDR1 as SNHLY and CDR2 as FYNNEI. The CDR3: CASMLTANTGELFF. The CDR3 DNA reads TGTGCCAGCATGTTGACAGCGAACACCGGGGAGCTGTTTTTT.

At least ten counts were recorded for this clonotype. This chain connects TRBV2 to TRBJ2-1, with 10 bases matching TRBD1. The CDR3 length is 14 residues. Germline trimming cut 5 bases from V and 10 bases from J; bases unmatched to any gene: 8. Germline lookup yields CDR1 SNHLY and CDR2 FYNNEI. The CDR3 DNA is TGTGCCAGCAGTCCCGGGACAGGGGATCGGGAGCAGTTCTTC. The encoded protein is CASSPGTGDREQFF.

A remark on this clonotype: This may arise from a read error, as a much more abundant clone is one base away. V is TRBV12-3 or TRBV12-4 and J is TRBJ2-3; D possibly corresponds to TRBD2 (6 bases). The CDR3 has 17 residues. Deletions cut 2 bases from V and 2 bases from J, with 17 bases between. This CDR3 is CASSLKRRGYNTDTQYF. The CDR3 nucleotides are TGTGCCAGCAGTTTAAAAAGGCGGGGCTATAACACAGATACGCAGTATTTT.

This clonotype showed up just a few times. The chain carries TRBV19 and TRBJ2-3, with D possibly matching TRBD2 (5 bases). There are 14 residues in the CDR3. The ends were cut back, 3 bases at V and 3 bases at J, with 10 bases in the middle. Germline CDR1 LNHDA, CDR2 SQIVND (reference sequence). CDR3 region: CASSMGVLTDTQYF. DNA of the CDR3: TGTGCCAGTAGTATGGGAGTACTTACAGATACGCAGTATTTT. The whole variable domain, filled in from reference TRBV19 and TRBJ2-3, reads DGGITQSPKYLFRKEGQNVTLSCEQNLNHDAMYWYRQDPGQGLRLIYYSQIVNDFQKGDIAEGYSVSREKKESFPLTVTSAQKNPTAFYLCASSMGVLTDTQYFGPGTRLTVL.